The entry below describes one T cell receptor (beta chain). This record comes from a study of blood T cells in healthy people across ages. The use of a sample-barcoded 5' primer and a J-beta primer mix characterized a second PCR of roughly 6 to 11 cycles. From the 5' RACE reads, TCRdb called clonotypes with MiXCR, one entry per CDR3 protein. This table holds about 680,000 distinct CDR3 sequences, over 45% found once. CDR3 length equals 16 residues. CDR1 and CDR2 (germline): MNHEY, SMNVEV (reference sequence). The genes are TRBV27 and TRBJ2-1; no firm D call. Matching the DNA end better, TRBJ2-7 makes the J call doubtful. This TCR came from a woman in her sixties or seventies in good health. The sequencing sample was made of blood. The DNA for the CDR3 is TGTGCCAGCAGTTTAAACGGGCGGAGCTCCTACAATGAGCAGTACTTC. Translated, it gives CASSLNGRSSYNEQYF.